These 32 T cell receptor beta chains share one sample of origin, sequenced in a study of T cells in severe cutaneous drug reactions. The donors had carbamazepine-induced Stevens-Johnson syndrome or toxic epidermal necrolysis. TCR subtype-specific primers in iRepertoire multiplex PCR prepared libraries for bulk and single-cell sequencing. After re-calling the multiplex PCR reads, TCRdb lists one entry per CDR3 protein, DNA absent. The data include around 1,200 distinct CDR3 sequences; the top ten clones carry approximately 24%. The specimen was PBMCs. The receptors come from a human donor with a severe cutaneous adverse drug reaction.

Considering frequency, this clonotype is large. The gene calls are TRBV6-7 and TRBJ2-3; TCRdb calls TRBD2, which cannot be checked without DNA. TRBV6-7 is flagged as an ORF with uncertain function. The CDR3 is 14 residues long. The CDR3 is CARRLARCSDTQYF.

This clonotype registers medium-sized by frequency. The rearrangement joins TRBV11-2 to TRBJ2-3; TCRdb returns TRBD1, unconfirmable since there is no DNA. This CDR3 contains 16 residues. Per germline, CDR1 SGHAT and CDR2 FQNNGV. The CDR3 loop reads CASLPIPSFRGDTQYF.

The chain links TRBV20-1 to TRBJ2-3; the TCRdb call, TRBD1, lacks DNA for checking. Germline CDR1 reads DFQATT; CDR2 reads SNEGSKA (reference sequence). This CDR3 has 12 residues. The chain's CDR3 is CSASGTADTQYF.

By frequency, this clonotype is large. The genes are TRBV7-9 and TRBJ2-3. Germline V gene sequence: CDR1 SEHNR, CDR2 FQNEAQ (reference sequence). This CDR3 has 15 amino acids. CDR3 amino acids: CASSPSGISTDTQYF.

This clonotype ranks as medium-sized in terms of frequency. The V gene is TRBV30, the J gene TRBJ1-1; TCRdb's D call of TRBD1 is untestable without DNA. The CDR3 sequence is 14 residues long. CDR1 is GTSNPN, CDR2 SVGIG, per germline (reference sequence). The CDR3 sequence: CAWTDQGFNTEAFF.

Measured by frequency, this clonotype is large. The gene calls are TRBV4-1 and TRBJ1-1; TCRdb returns TRBD1, unconfirmable since there is no DNA. CDR1 and CDR2 (germline): MGHRA, YSYEKL. This CDR3 is 15 amino acids long. The CDR3 loop reads CASRSRQGMNTEAFF.

This chain connects TRBV9 to TRBJ1-2; as DNA is missing, the TRBD1 call by TCRdb cannot be tested. Germline V gene sequence: CDR1 SGDLS, CDR2 YYNGEE. The CDR3 extends over 14 amino acids. CDR3 in amino acids: CASSTWTGDYGYTF.

CDR3: CASSLGPGDTGELFF. This chain links TRBV7-2 with TRBJ2-2; TCRdb lists TRBD1, though no DNA is available to test this call. The CDR3 sequence is 15 residues long. Germline CDR1 is SGHTA and CDR2 is FQGNSA.

CDR3: CASSPEGDSETQYF. The gene calls are TRBV9 and TRBJ2-5; TCRdb reports TRBD1, a call that lacks DNA to check it against. The CDR3 covers 14 residues. The germline gives CDR1 SGDLS, CDR2 YYNGEE.

Frequency places this clonotype as medium-sized. V gene TRBV12-3 or TRBV12-4 combines with J gene TRBJ2-1; without DNA, the TCRdb call of TRBD2 cannot be checked. The CDR3 sequence is 15 residues long. CDR3 sequence: CASSPLAGGVDEQFF.

The V gene is TRBV5-6, the J gene TRBJ2-1; TCRdb proposes TRBD2, but this gene call is untestable without DNA. Germline CDR1 and CDR2: SGHDT and YYEEEE. This CDR3 is 16 amino acids long. CDR3 sequence reads: CASSYSTSGRNNEQFF.

This clonotype is called medium-sized based on its frequency. The rearrangement joins TRBV11-3 to TRBJ2-1; TCRdb indicates TRBD2, and absent DNA this call remains unverified. The CDR3 extends over 18 amino acids. The germline V gene has CDR1 SGHNT and CDR2 YENEEA. The CDR3 spells CASSFLKISDSSYNEQFF.

The rearrangement uses TRBV7-9 and TRBJ2-7; there is no DNA to check the TCRdb D call of TRBD2. This CDR3 is built from 15 residues. Germline loops: CDR1 SEHNR, CDR2 FQNEAQ (reference sequence). The CDR3 protein is CASSSSGPYSYEQYF.

This clonotype is called large based on its frequency. The chain recombines TRBV28 with TRBJ1-3; the TCRdb D gene call, TRBD1, has no DNA to confirm it. The CDR3 consists of 14 residues. The germline V gene encodes CDR1 MDHEN and CDR2 SYDVKM. CDR3 protein: CASSTRASGNTIYF.

This rearrangement joins TRBV20-1 to TRBJ2-7; the D call of TRBD2 rests on TCRdb alone, since no DNA is present to check it. Germline-derived CDR1 and CDR2 are DFQATT and SNEGSKA (reference sequence). CDR3 length: 13 residues. The chain's CDR3 is CSATGTSAYEQYF.

V and J are TRBV19 and TRBJ2-1. CDR1 and CDR2 from the germline V gene are LNHDA and SQIVND (reference sequence). This CDR3 comprises 15 residues. Here the CDR3 reads CASSIAAGTYNEQFF.

By frequency, this clonotype is large (0.1 to 1%). V gene TRBV27 combines with J gene TRBJ2-7; there is no DNA to check the TCRdb D call of TRBD2. The CDR3 consists of 14 residues. Germline values: CDR1 MNHEY, CDR2 SMNVEV (reference sequence). The CDR3 is CASAQRANLYEQYF.

This clonotype is labeled medium-sized based on frequency. The chain employs TRBV28 and TRBJ2-1; the TCRdb call, TRBD1, lacks DNA for checking. The CDR3 loop spans 16 amino acids. Looked up from germline, CDR1 is MDHEN and CDR2 is SYDVKM. CDR3 amino acids: CASSPRGGPINDEQFF. Supplemented by reference TRBV28 and TRBJ2-1, the full variable domain reads DVKVTQSSRYLVKRTGEKVFLECVQDMDHENMFWYRQDPGLGLRLIYFSYDVKMKEKGDIPEGYSVSREKKERFSLILESASTNQTSMYLCASSPRGGPINDEQFFGPGTRLTVL.

Its frequency marks this clonotype as medium-sized. The chain joins TRBV7-9 to TRBJ1-1; the D call from TCRdb, TRBD1, cannot be confirmed without DNA. The CDR3 loop spans 16 amino acids. Germline CDR1 SEHNR, CDR2 FQNEAQ (reference sequence). The CDR3 sequence is CASSPGTAYMNTEAFF.

Frequency places this clonotype as medium-sized. This chain links TRBV2 with TRBJ2-7; the D call of TRBD2 rests on TCRdb alone, since no DNA is present to check it. Germline loops: CDR1 SNHLY, CDR2 FYNNEI. The CDR3 is 15 amino acids. CDR3 protein: CASSEWEQSSYEQYF.

By frequency, this clonotype is medium-sized. The V call is TRBV7-8, the J call TRBJ1-1; TCRdb proposes TRBD1, but this gene call is untestable without DNA. There are 15 residues in the CDR3. Germline CDR1 is SGHVS and CDR2 is FQNEAQ. The chain's CDR3 is CASSANQGVSTEAFF.

This clonotype counts as large by frequency. V is TRBV6-1 and J is TRBJ2-7; TCRdb indicates TRBD2, and absent DNA this call remains unverified. The V gene's germline CDR1 is MNHNS and CDR2 SASEGT. This CDR3 comprises 14 residues. The CDR3: CASTSGGLANEQYF.

This clonotype ranks as medium-sized in terms of frequency. This sequence joins TRBV30 and TRBJ1-5; the TCRdb call, TRBD1, lacks DNA for checking. The CDR3 sequence is 14 residues long. The germline CDR1 and CDR2 sequences are GTSNPN and SVGIG (reference sequence). CDR3 protein: CAWSPDRGNQPQHF.

Judged by frequency, this clonotype is medium-sized. The chain carries TRBV11-2 and TRBJ1-3. This CDR3 contains 15 residues. Germline V CDR1 and CDR2: SGHAT, FQNNGV. CDR3: CASSLDPSSGNTIYF. Full variable domain (rest looked up from reference TRBV11-2 and TRBJ1-3): EAGVAQSPRYKIIEKRQSVAFWCNPISGHATLYWYQQILGQGPKLLIQFQNNGVVDDSQLPKDRFSAERLKGVDSTLKIQPAKLEDSAVYLCASSLDPSSGNTIYFGEGSWLTVV.

Its frequency marks this clonotype as medium-sized. The chain is built from TRBV4-1 and TRBJ2-1; TCRdb returns TRBD1, unconfirmable since there is no DNA. CDR1 MGHRA and CDR2 YSYEKL come from the germline V gene. CDR3 length equals 17 residues. The chain's CDR3 is CASSQGGQGDSYNEQFF.

This clonotype is classed as medium-sized by frequency. The V gene is TRBV28, the J gene TRBJ1-2; TCRdb's D call of TRBD1 is untestable without DNA. This CDR3 comprises 15 residues. Germline V gives CDR1 MDHEN, CDR2 SYDVKM. The CDR3 spells CASSLSPGQGNGYTF.

Judged by frequency, this clonotype is medium-sized (0.01 to 0.1%). The chain links TRBV7-9 to TRBJ2-3; TCRdb indicates TRBD2, and absent DNA this call remains unverified. Germline values: CDR1 SEHNR, CDR2 FQNEAQ (reference sequence). This CDR3 is built from 15 residues. The CDR3 here is CASSNLAGVGDTQYF. The full variable domain, its missing parts supplied by reference TRBV7-9 and TRBJ2-3, is DTGVSQNPRHKITKRGQNVTFRCDPISEHNRLYWYRQTLGQGPEFLTYFQNEAQLEKSRLLSDRFSAERPKGSFSTLEIQRTEQGDSAMYLCASSNLAGVGDTQYFGPGTRLTVL.

In terms of frequency, this clonotype is medium-sized (0.01 to 0.1%). The chain has TRBV7-2 and TRBJ1-5. The CDR3 has 16 residues. Germline CDR1 is SGHTA and CDR2 is FQGNSA. The CDR3: CASSLVLRNGNQPQHF.

This clonotype shows up as large by frequency. J is TRBJ1-1 and V is TRBV28; without DNA, the TCRdb call of TRBD1 cannot be checked. This CDR3 comprises 14 residues. CDR1 and CDR2 from the germline V gene are MDHEN and SYDVKM. The chain's CDR3 is CASSPLTGRTEAFF.

According to its frequency, this clonotype is medium-sized. The rearrangement uses TRBV7-9 and TRBJ2-5; the TCRdb D gene call, TRBD1, has no DNA to confirm it. Germline loops: CDR1 SEHNR, CDR2 FQNEAQ (reference sequence). CDR3 length: 15 residues. Here the CDR3 reads CASSSTGEDQETQYF.

This clonotype is large by frequency. This sequence joins TRBV27 and TRBJ1-1; TCRdb picks TRBD1, but there is no DNA to check that call. Germline V CDR1 and CDR2: MNHEY, SMNVEV (reference sequence). This CDR3 has 14 residues. The CDR3 protein is CASSRQGLNTEAFF.

This clonotype is deemed medium-sized by its frequency. The chain joins TRBV5-1 to TRBJ1-1. The CDR3 has 13 residues. CDR1 and CDR2 from the germline V gene are SGHRS and YFSETQ. The CDR3 reads CASSFNIYTEAFF.